This is a list of T cell receptor beta chains from one sample in a study of brain T cells in children with intractable seizures. The data were produced by immunoSEQ multiplex PCR, yet TCRdb's version contains in-frame clones alone and is incomplete. The sample includes 80,000 or so clones, more than 85% of them seen just once. This sample comprised peripheral blood, obtained at surgery. The source of these receptors is a boy younger than two with tuberous sclerosis and intractable seizures. Both conserved end residues are part of each CDR3. A D gene is named only where the DNA matches it firmly. The size entry is marked missing in some rows and otherwise reads once, few, many or a size class.

v_call: TRBV6-6
clone_size: -
d_call: TRBD1
j_call: TRBJ2-7
cdr3_aa: CASSFDRTGGTYEQYF

v_call: TRBV3-1/TRBV3-2
clone_size: -
d_call: TRBD1
j_call: TRBJ1-5
cdr3_aa: CASSQGDRGRQPQHF

v_call: TRBV7-8
clone_size: -
d_call: -
j_call: TRBJ2-7
cdr3_aa: CASSLNFEEGEQYF

v_call: TRBV6-6
clone_size: -
d_call: -
j_call: TRBJ1-5
cdr3_aa: CASSFNQPQHF

v_call: TRBV11-2
clone_size: -
d_call: -
j_call: TRBJ1-5
cdr3_aa: CASSLKVGGGQPQHF

v_call: TRBV9
clone_size: few
d_call: TRBD1
j_call: TRBJ1-6
cdr3_aa: CASSVGQGASSPLHF

v_call: TRBV9
clone_size: -
d_call: TRBD2
j_call: TRBJ2-3
cdr3_aa: CASSVGLAGGTDTQYF

v_call: TRBV5-1
clone_size: -
d_call: TRBD2
j_call: TRBJ2-1
cdr3_aa: CASTVGTSLNEQFF

v_call: TRBV5-6
clone_size: -
d_call: -
j_call: TRBJ1-6
cdr3_aa: CASSFGRDNSPLHF

v_call: TRBV7-3
clone_size: -
d_call: TRBD1
j_call: TRBJ2-3
cdr3_aa: CASSVTRGRTDTQYF

v_call: TRBV18
clone_size: -
d_call: -
j_call: TRBJ2-1
cdr3_aa: CASSPFYGGDHNEQFF

v_call: TRBV5-1
clone_size: -
d_call: -
j_call: TRBJ1-1
cdr3_aa: CASSLRATGNTEAFF

v_call: TRBV5-6
clone_size: -
d_call: -
j_call: TRBJ2-2
cdr3_aa: CASSLSSGELFF

v_call: TRBV14
clone_size: -
d_call: -
j_call: TRBJ2-7
cdr3_aa: CASSQSGLKFYEQYF

v_call: TRBV9
clone_size: -
d_call: -
j_call: TRBJ1-2
cdr3_aa: CASSVWSSYGYTF

v_call: TRBV7-9
clone_size: -
d_call: -
j_call: TRBJ2-1
cdr3_aa: CASSGPPSSSYNEQFF

v_call: TRBV12-3/TRBV12-4
clone_size: -
d_call: -
j_call: TRBJ2-1
cdr3_aa: CASSSTGHNEQFF

v_call: TRBV7-8
clone_size: -
d_call: TRBD1
j_call: TRBJ2-1
cdr3_aa: CASLGTGFDNEQFF

v_call: TRBV7-9
clone_size: -
d_call: -
j_call: TRBJ1-6
cdr3_aa: CASSLYARNSPLHF

v_call: TRBV4-1
clone_size: -
d_call: -
j_call: TRBJ2-7
cdr3_aa: CASSQSVSYEQYF

v_call: TRBV30
clone_size: -
d_call: -
j_call: TRBJ2-7
cdr3_aa: CAWKKQGTGEQYF

v_call: TRBV9
clone_size: -
d_call: -
j_call: TRBJ2-7
cdr3_aa: CASSPKDLGKHEQYF

v_call: TRBV30
clone_size: -
d_call: -
j_call: TRBJ1-1
cdr3_aa: CAWSRDSLNTEAFF

v_call: TRBV9
clone_size: -
d_call: TRBD1
j_call: TRBJ2-1
cdr3_aa: CASSNGQGNEQFF

v_call: TRBV4-1
clone_size: -
d_call: TRBD2
j_call: TRBJ2-7
cdr3_aa: CASSQVSSGAYEQYF

v_call: TRBV7-3
clone_size: -
d_call: -
j_call: TRBJ1-1
cdr3_aa: CASSLTPGAGNTEAFF

v_call: TRBV19
clone_size: -
d_call: TRBD2
j_call: TRBJ2-3
cdr3_aa: CASMNSGGAGADTQYF

v_call: TRBV29-1
clone_size: -
d_call: -
j_call: TRBJ2-1
cdr3_aa: CSVQGYGEQFF

v_call: TRBV19
clone_size: -
d_call: -
j_call: TRBJ2-2
cdr3_aa: CASSILGFGELFF